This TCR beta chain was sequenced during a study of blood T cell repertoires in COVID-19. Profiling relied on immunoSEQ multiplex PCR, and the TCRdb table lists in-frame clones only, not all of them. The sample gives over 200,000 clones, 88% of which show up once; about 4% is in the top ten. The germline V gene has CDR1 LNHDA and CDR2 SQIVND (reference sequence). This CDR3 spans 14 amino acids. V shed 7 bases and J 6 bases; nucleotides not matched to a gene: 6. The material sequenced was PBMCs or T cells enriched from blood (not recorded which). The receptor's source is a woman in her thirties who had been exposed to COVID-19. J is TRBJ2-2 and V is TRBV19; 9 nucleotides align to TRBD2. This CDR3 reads CASKVAGASGELFF. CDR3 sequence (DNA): TGTGCCAGTAAGGTAGCGGGAGCGTCCGGGGAGCTGTTTTTT. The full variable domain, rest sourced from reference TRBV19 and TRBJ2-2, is DGGITQSPKYLFRKEGQNVTLSCEQNLNHDAMYWYRQDPGQGLRLIYYSQIVNDFQKGDIAEGYSVSREKKESFPLTVTSAQKNPTAFYLCASKVAGASGELFFGEGSRLTVL.